This passage covers 20 T cell receptor beta chains from one sample sequenced in a study of blood T cell repertoires in COVID-19. TCRdb's copy holds only in-frame clones and misses some; the assay was immunoSEQ multiplex PCR. This sample has roughly 330,000 clones, with roughly 83% found just once. Sequenced material: peripheral blood. The receptor source for this set is a woman in her 50s with acute or convalescent COVID-19.

This clone was seen repeatedly, ten times or more. The chain recombines TRBV4-2 with TRBJ1-1, with D tentatively TRBD1 (5 bases). Germline V CDR1 and CDR2: LGHNA, YNFKEQ. CDR3 length equals 16 residues. Deletions cut 0 bases from V and 3 bases from J, with 14 bases between. The CDR3 sequence is CASSQDWATVDTEAFF. In DNA, the CDR3 is TGTGCCAGCAGCCAAGACTGGGCGACAGTGGACACTGAAGCTTTCTTT.

This clone was counted a few times. This sequence joins TRBV11-1 and TRBJ1-1; D unclear. Germline CDR1 reads SGHAT; CDR2 reads FQDESV (reference sequence). The CDR3 contains 14 residues. V was trimmed by 2 bases and J by 1 base, leaving 8 bases between them. CDR3 region: CASSLHRQNTEAFF. The CDR3 region has the DNA TGTGCCAGCAGCTTACACAGACAGAACACTGAAGCTTTCTTT.

The genes are TRBV10-1 and TRBJ2-1; no definite D call. Germline CDR1 and CDR2: WNHNN and SYGVQD (reference sequence). This CDR3 has 11 amino acids. Trimming took 9 bases from V and 8 from J, leaving 11 bases between them. The chain's CDR3 is CARTVIYEQFF. In nucleotides, the CDR3 is TGCGCCAGAACAGTTATCTATGAGCAGTTCTTC.

There are a few counts of this clone. CDR3 nucleotide sequence: TGTGCCATCAGAGGACTAGCGGGCGTCAATGAGCAGTTCTTC. This gives the protein CAIRGLAGVNEQFF. The chain recombines TRBV10-3 with TRBJ2-1; 11 bases agree with TRBD2. V trimming: 6 bases; J trimming: 6 bases; junction bases outside the gene matches: 4. Germline V gene data show CDR1 as ENHRY and CDR2 as SYGVKD. This CDR3 contains 14 residues.

This clone was recorded once. The chain is built from TRBV4-2 and TRBJ2-3, with 9 bases aligning to TRBD2. Looked up from germline, CDR1 is LGHNA and CDR2 is YNFKEQ. The CDR3 sequence is 16 residues long. The trim removed 1 base at V and 6 bases at J, leaving 8 bases unmatched. The CDR3 protein is CASSQGIAGEADTQYF. CDR3 in DNA: TGTGCCAGCAGCCAAGGGATAGCGGGAGAGGCCGATACGCAGTATTTT.

This clone appeared a few times. V is TRBV11-2 and J is TRBJ2-7; D unresolved. Germline-derived CDR1 and CDR2 are SGHAT and FQNNGV. The CDR3 has 15 residues. The V gene lost 0 bases and the J gene lost 2 bases, with 11 bases spanning the gap. CDR3 sequence: CASSLETVDTYEQYF. The CDR3 DNA reads TGTGCCAGCAGCTTAGAAACGGTAGATACCTACGAGCAGTACTTC.

This clone showed up just a few times. The gene calls are TRBV27 and TRBJ1-4; possible D gene TRBD1, 5 bases. Trimming took 6 bases from V and 5 from J, leaving 16 bases between them. The CDR3 spans 15 residues. Germline CDR1 and CDR2: MNHEY and SMNVEV (reference sequence). CDR3 protein: CASSRLVGGNEKLFF. Written as DNA, the CDR3 is TGTGCCAGCAGCCGCCTGGTGGGGGGAAATGAAAAACTGTTTTTT.

The gene calls are TRBV19 and TRBJ2-7; unclear D gene. Germline loops: CDR1 LNHDA, CDR2 SQIVND (reference sequence). V lost 3 bases, J lost 7 bases, and 7 bases lay in between. This CDR3 region has 11 residues. CDR3 protein: CASSIAGEQYF. The CDR3 DNA is TGTGCCAGTAGTATCGCCGGGGAGCAGTACTTC.

J is TRBJ2-5 and V is TRBV5-1; 10 bases fit TRBD1. Unmatched junction bases numbered 2, after V lost 2 bases and J lost 4 bases. The CDR3 contains 14 residues. CDR1 and CDR2 from the germline V gene are SGHRS and YFSETQ. This chain's CDR3 is CASSFGDRGETQYF. CDR3 sequence (DNA): TGCGCCAGCAGCTTCGGGGACAGGGGAGAGACCCAGTACTTC.

This clone was recorded once. CDR3 amino acids: CASSLGREKLFF. In nucleotides, the CDR3 is TGTGCCAGCAGCTTGGGGAGAGAAAAACTGTTTTTT. This chain joins TRBV7-9 and TRBJ1-4; the D is unclear. Looked up from germline, CDR1 is SEHNR and CDR2 is FQNEAQ (reference sequence). The CDR3 runs to 12 residues. Trimming removed 3 bases at V and 8 bases at J, with 7 bases between.

The table lists this clone with a few counts. The rearrangement joins TRBV2 to TRBJ2-7; D not resolved. Germline V gene sequence: CDR1 SNHLY, CDR2 FYNNEI. This CDR3 contains 11 residues. Trimming pared 10 bases from V and 1 base from J, leaving 8 bases between. The CDR3 sequence: CATKNSYEQYF. CDR3 nucleotides: TGTGCCACCAAAAATTCCTACGAGCAGTACTTC.

The V call is TRBV30, the J call TRBJ2-1; the match to TRBD2 covers 13 bases. CDR3 length equals 16 residues. V trimming: 0 bases; J trimming: 5 bases; junction bases outside the gene matches: 4. Germline values: CDR1 GTSNPN, CDR2 SVGIG (reference sequence). The chain's CDR3 is CAWSVLAGGRDNEQFF. The CDR3 DNA follows: TGTGCCTGGAGTGTACTAGCGGGAGGGCGCGACAATGAGCAGTTCTTC.

The chain has TRBV18 and TRBJ1-4, with 8 bases lining up with TRBD1. This CDR3 is built from 14 residues. J was trimmed by 4 bases and V by 4 bases; bases with no gene match: 2. Germline V gives CDR1 KGHSH, CDR2 LQKENI. The CDR3 DNA reads as TGTGCCAGCTCACGGGGACAGGATAATGAAAAACTGTTTTTT. Its protein product is CASSRGQDNEKLFF.

The V and J genes are TRBV9 and TRBJ2-5; 11 positions agree with TRBD2. Trimming cost V 3 bases and J 5 bases; bases outside gene matches: 9. Germline V gene data show CDR1 as SGDLS and CDR2 as YYNGEE. The length of the CDR3 is 16 residues. The CDR3 loop is CASSGVAGGPSETQYF. The CDR3, as DNA: TGTGCCAGCAGCGGGGTAGCGGGAGGGCCCTCGGAGACCCAGTACTTC.

The CDR3 here is CASSLAGSGQGETQYF. The CDR3 DNA reads TGTGCCAGCAGCCTAGCCGGCTCGGGACAGGGAGAGACCCAGTACTTC. The rearrangement joins TRBV28 to TRBJ2-5, with 9 bases that match TRBD1. Per germline, CDR1 MDHEN and CDR2 SYDVKM. The CDR3 contains 16 residues. V dropped 6 bases and J dropped 4; count of bases not matched to a gene: 12.

The chain has TRBV27 and TRBJ1-1; D gene uncertain. The CDR3 contains 14 residues. The germline V gene encodes CDR1 MNHEY and CDR2 SMNVEV (reference sequence). V dropped 3 bases and J dropped 5 bases, with 13 bases sitting between them. CDR3: CASSFEGWWTEAFF. DNA for the CDR3: TGTGCCAGCAGTTTCGAGGGATGGTGGACTGAAGCTTTCTTT.

This chain joins TRBV10-3 and TRBJ1-1, with 7 bases aligning to TRBD1. The junction had 6 bases not matched to a gene; V was cut back by 0 bases and J by 8 bases. There are 14 residues in the CDR3. Germline V CDR1 and CDR2: ENHRY, SYGVKD. CDR3 sequence reads: CAISESIGGGEAFF. As DNA, the CDR3 is TGTGCCATCAGTGAGTCGATAGGGGGCGGCGAAGCTTTCTTT.

This chain connects TRBV4-1 to TRBJ2-1; maybe TRBD2 (5 bases). Between the trimmed V and J ends, which lost 0 bases and 6 bases, there was a span of 9 bases. The CDR3 totals 14 residues. CDR1 is MGHRA, CDR2 YSYEKL, per germline. The CDR3 loop is CASSQDPGSNEQFF. The CDR3 DNA reads as TGCGCCAGCAGCCAAGATCCGGGGTCCAATGAGCAGTTCTTC.

This clone was detected a few times. The V and J genes are TRBV5-1 and TRBJ1-2; TRBD1 is a possible D gene (5 bases). Trimming cost V 2 bases and J 2 bases, with 7 bases left between them. Germline V gene sequence: CDR1 SGHRS, CDR2 YFSETQ. The CDR3 totals 13 residues. The CDR3 DNA reads TGCGCCAGCAGCTTTGACAGAAACTATGGCTACACCTTC. This translates into CASSFDRNYGYTF.

The V gene is TRBV5-1, the J gene TRBJ2-7; 7 bases map to TRBD2. Per the germline V gene, CDR1 is SGHRS and CDR2 is YFSETQ. V gave up 3 bases and J gave up 1 base; unmatched junction bases: 10. CDR3 length equals 16 residues. CDR3 coding DNA: TGCGCCAGCAGCTCCCTTGGGGGGGTGATATCCTACGAGCAGTACTTC. Amino acids: CASSSLGGVISYEQYF. Supplemented by reference TRBV5-1 and TRBJ2-7, the full variable domain reads KAGVTQTPRYLIKTRGQQVTLSCSPISGHRSVSWYQQTPGQGLQFLFEYFSETQRNKGNFPGRFSGRQFSNSRSEMNVSTLELGDSALYLCASSSLGGVISYEQYFGPGTRLTVT.